A selection of T cell receptor beta chains follows, all from one sample in a study of blood T cells in healthy people across ages. TCRdb reprocessed the 5' RACE reads with MiXCR, giving one entry per CDR3 protein. This sample carries 920,000 or so distinct CDR3 sequences, more than 40% of them seen once, and the ten largest clones take approximately 17%. Source material: blood. These receptors were obtained from a woman aged 55 to 70 in good health. Each CDR3 is given without its conserved first and last residue.

j_call | v_call | cdr3_aa
TRBJ2-3 | TRBV7-2 | ASSRDGRWDTQY
TRBJ1-2 | TRBV6-2/TRBV6-3 | ASRTLGQGWGYT
TRBJ1-5 | TRBV18 | ASSLDPGGQPQH
TRBJ2-3 | TRBV7-2 | ASSLGVKRVNTDTQY
TRBJ2-7 | TRBV27 | ASSSQHEGYEQY
TRBJ2-7 | TRBV9 | ASSVSGTGGIEQY
TRBJ2-7 | TRBV5-1 | ASSPSSGGIRLSEQY
TRBJ2-3 | TRBV12-3/TRBV12-4 | ASSLEGLAGQY
- | TRBV20-1 | SARVIPLLKGQVEQY
TRBJ2-5 | TRBV10-3 | AISAEERGPYQETQY
TRBJ2-5 | TRBV2 | ASSDMDRGLETQY
TRBJ2-1 | TRBV9 | ASSASPETQF
TRBJ2-4 | TRBV13 | ASSPSSGRVTQY
TRBJ2-1 | TRBV11-2 | ASSLNRVSDEQF
TRBJ1-1 | TRBV6-1 | ASSDLYGNTEAF
TRBJ2-7 | TRBV10-3 | AIRRGDQGEQY
TRBJ2-3 | TRBV6-5 | ASGGSPDTQY
TRBJ2-7 | TRBV6-6 | ASSHTSGSSYEQY
TRBJ1-2 | TRBV20-1 | SAISRTGYGYT
TRBJ2-3 | TRBV5-1 | ASSSLSGRSDTQY
TRBJ2-7 | TRBV11-2 | ASSLPSARSYEQY
TRBJ1-2 | TRBV29-1 | SVEQGLGYT
TRBJ2-5 | TRBV2 | ASSDQY
- | TRBV4-1 | ASSQAPGTYEQY
TRBJ2-3 | TRBV24-1 | ATSDLRGFHTDTQY
TRBJ1-2 | TRBV12-3/TRBV12-4 | ASSPTGRGYT
TRBJ1-5 | TRBV30 | AWSFQQGRQH
TRBJ2-5 | TRBV20-1 | SARVGGVGETQY
TRBJ2-1 | TRBV4-1 | ASSQGSSGIGDEQF
TRBJ1-2 | TRBV19 | ASKTRGGYGYT
TRBJ1-2 | TRBV2 | ASSVTDNYGYT
TRBJ2-1 | TRBV18 | ASSPGQGNGEQF
TRBJ2-5 | TRBV24-1 | ATSEAGSPETQY
TRBJ2-6 | TRBV28 | ASSFPTGGDSYGANVLT
- | TRBV5-1 | ASTNVRAHEQY
TRBJ2-3 | TRBV20-1 | SARAGRGDTQY
TRBJ2-2 | TRBV12-3/TRBV12-4 | ASSVQGIGELF
TRBJ2-1 | TRBV5-1 | ASSLGVATEEQF
TRBJ1-2 | TRBV7-2 | ASSSTASGMDYGYT
TRBJ2-7 | TRBV4-1 | ASSQVAGESSYEQY
TRBJ1-1 | TRBV5-1 | ASRGEGGLTEAF
TRBJ2-1 | TRBV2 | ASRASGRSSYNEQF